Given below is one T cell receptor beta chain in context. The sample belongs to a study of cytomegalovirus exposure and HLA in healthy donors. 60 Vbeta and 13 Jbeta primers were used in PCR. Only in-frame clones appear in the TCRdb table, and some are missing; sequencing was by immunoSEQ multiplex PCR. The repertoire holds approximately 150,000 clones, approximately 70% seen once, with around 2.8% in the top ten. V gave up 5 bases and J gave up 2 bases; unmatched junction bases: 5. The germline V gene encodes CDR1 LNHDA and CDR2 SQIVND (reference sequence). This CDR3 has 14 residues. The source material was PBMCs. This rearrangement joins TRBV19 to TRBJ1-1; 7 bases match TRBD1. This sequence originates from a woman aged 35 to 49 in good health and CMV-seropositive. The CDR3 bases are TGTGCCAGTAGTCACAGGGGTTTCAACACTGAAGCTTTCTTT. As protein: CASSHRGFNTEAFF. Using reference TRBV19 and TRBJ1-1 for the parts outside the CDR3, the full variable domain is DGGITQSPKYLFRKEGQNVTLSCEQNLNHDAMYWYRQDPGQGLRLIYYSQIVNDFQKGDIAEGYSVSREKKESFPLTVTSAQKNPTAFYLCASSHRGFNTEAFFGQGTRLTVV.